The 15 T cell receptor beta chains reported below all come from one sample, sequenced in a study of human thymus T cells. The assay was immunoSEQ multiplex PCR, and TCRdb's table has in-frame clones only and misses some. This table holds roughly 60,000 clones, approximately 95% found once. The sequenced sample was blood. The source is a boy younger than two with a congenital heart defect but otherwise immunologically healthy.

This chain uses TRBV9 with TRBJ1-1; 8 bases fit TRBD1. V was clipped by 1 base and J by 6 bases; unmatched bases: 2. Germline CDR1 and CDR2: SGDLS and YYNGEE. The CDR3 totals 13 residues. CDR3 sequence reads: CASSVTGGSEAFF. The CDR3 DNA reads TGTGCCAGCAGCGTAACAGGGGGGTCTGAAGCTTTCTTT. Together with reference TRBV9 and TRBJ1-1, the CDR3 gives the full variable domain: DSGVTQTPKHLITATGQRVTLRCSPRSGDLSVYWYQQSLDQGLQFLIQYYNGEERAKGNILERFSAQQFPDLHSELNLSSLELGDSALYFCASSVTGGSEAFFGQGTRLTVV.

This chain links TRBV7-9 with TRBJ2-7; maybe TRBD1 (6 bases). The CDR3 is 16 residues long. V lost 1 base and J 5 bases, leaving 18 bases between the germline ends. Germline values: CDR1 SEHNR, CDR2 FQNEAQ (reference sequence). The CDR3 loop reads CASSLEIGQGPNEQYF. CDR3 sequence (DNA): TGTGCCAGCAGCTTAGAGATCGGGCAGGGGCCGAACGAGCAGTACTTC.

The count of this clone is one. This sequence joins TRBV5-3 and TRBJ2-7; D is unresolved. TRBV5-3 falls under the ORF class, with uncertain function. This CDR3 has 12 amino acids. The ends were cut back, 1 base at V and 3 bases at J, with 5 bases in the middle. For the CDR3, the DNA is TGTGCCAGAAGCTTGCGCCTCTACGAGCAGTACTTC. Residues: CARSLRLYEQYF.

The V and J genes are TRBV7-2 and TRBJ2-2; D perhaps matches TRBD1 (6 bases). The CDR3 consists of 16 residues. Trimming shortened V by 8 bases and J by 0 bases, and 16 bases separated the two germline ends. Per germline, CDR1 SGHTA and CDR2 FQGNSA. The CDR3 DNA is TGTGCCAGCGGTCTAGACAGGTCCGCGAACACCGGGGAGCTGTTTTTT. The encoded protein is CASGLDRSANTGELFF.

The gene calls are TRBV11-2 and TRBJ2-1; D perhaps matches TRBD1 (6 bases). The CDR3 totals 13 residues. The V end lost 4 bases, the J end lost 8 bases, and 12 bases lay between the germline ends. Germline CDR1 SGHAT, CDR2 FQNNGV. CDR3 in DNA: TGTGCCAGCAGCTCCGGACAGTGGGATGAGCAGTTCTTC. Translation gives CASSSGQWDEQFF. The entire variable domain, with the rest obtained from reference TRBV11-2 and TRBJ2-1, is as follows: EAGVAQSPRYKIIEKRQSVAFWCNPISGHATLYWYQQILGQGPKLLIQFQNNGVVDDSQLPKDRFSAERLKGVDSTLKIQPAKLEDSAVYLCASSSGQWDEQFFGPGTRLTVL.

This sequence joins TRBV6-1 and TRBJ2-7; no reliable D call. Germline CDR1 is MNHNS and CDR2 is SASEGT. The CDR3 runs 15 residues. Trimming removed 6 bases at V and 0 bases at J, with 15 bases between. The CDR3 loop is CASRSLGNPSYEQYF. DNA of the CDR3: TGTGCCAGCAGGTCTTTGGGTAACCCCTCCTACGAGCAGTACTTC.

The chain has TRBV19 and TRBJ1-2; 9 nucleotides match TRBD1. J lost 3 bases, V lost 4 bases, and 0 bases had no gene match. Germline values: CDR1 LNHDA, CDR2 SQIVND (reference sequence). The CDR3 has 13 residues. CDR3 region: CASSRDRDYGYTF. CDR3 DNA sequence: TGTGCCAGTAGTAGGGACAGGGACTATGGCTACACCTTC.

V usage is TRBV10-3 and J usage is TRBJ2-7; 9 nucleotides match TRBD1. Trimming removed 9 bases from V and 4 bases from J; junction bases left unmatched: 7. CDR1 and CDR2 (germline): ENHRY, SYGVKD. The CDR3 is 13 residues long. The CDR3 region has the DNA TGTGCCATTCTACCGGGACAGGGTTACGAGCAGTACTTC. Protein sequence: CAILPGQGYEQYF.

The J gene is TRBJ2-3, the V gene TRBV2; 7 nucleotides align to TRBD2. The CDR3 contains 13 residues. Looked up from germline, CDR1 is SNHLY and CDR2 is FYNNEI. Trimming removed 8 bases from V and 4 bases from J; junction bases left unmatched: 6. CDR3 bases: TGTGCCAGCTCGGGACTATCCCCAGATACGCAGTATTTT. Translated, it gives CASSGLSPDTQYF.

In DNA, the CDR3 is TGTGCCAGCAGCCCCTGGGGGGGGCCGCAGCCCCAGCATTTT. It codes for CASSPWGGPQPQHF. This sequence joins TRBV5-5 and TRBJ1-5, with D maybe TRBD1 (6 bases). Germline CDR1 SGHKS, CDR2 YYEKEE (reference sequence). The CDR3 has 14 residues. V was pared by 4 bases and J by 7 bases, with 15 bases between.

The chain uses TRBV15 and TRBJ2-7; 10 bases are a match to TRBD1. This CDR3 has 15 residues. The junction had 5 bases not matched to a gene; V was cut back by 1 base and J by 5 bases. The germline V gene encodes CDR1 LNHNV and CDR2 YYDKDF (reference sequence). The CDR3 DNA is TGTGCCACCAGCAGAGGGGGGACAGGGGCCGACGAGCAGTACTTC. Protein product: CATSRGGTGADEQYF. The full variable domain, completed using reference TRBV15 and TRBJ2-7, is DAMVIQNPRYQVTQFGKPVTLSCSQTLNHNVMYWYQQKSSQAPKLLFHYYDKDFNNEADTPDNFQSRRPNTSFCFLDIRSPGLGDTAMYLCATSRGGTGADEQYFGPGTRLTVT.

The genes are TRBV29-1 and TRBJ2-7; 10 nucleotides match TRBD1. The CDR3 runs 15 residues. Germline-derived CDR1 and CDR2 are SQVTM and ANQGSEA. Trimming removed 3 bases from V and 4 bases from J; junction bases left unmatched: 9. CDR3 nucleotide sequence: TGCAGCGTTGATCTCCCGACAGGGGGCAGTTACGAGCAGTACTTC. Protein: CSVDLPTGGSYEQYF.

In this sample, this clone turned up once. The V gene is TRBV5-4, the J gene TRBJ2-1; 7 bases agree with TRBD2. Per germline, CDR1 SGHNT and CDR2 YYREEE (reference sequence). The V gene end was trimmed by 7 bases and the J gene end by 9 bases; junction bases not matched to a gene: 10. The CDR3 contains 13 residues. CDR3: CASGVTGGGEQFF. The DNA for the CDR3 is TGTGCCAGCGGTGTTACGGGGGGTGGTGAGCAGTTCTTC.

CDR3 sequence: CASSIDLSYETQYF. CDR3 DNA sequence: TGTGCCAGTAGTATAGATTTAAGTTACGAGACCCAGTACTTC. The J gene is TRBJ2-5, the V gene TRBV19; unclear D gene. The CDR3 covers 14 residues. The V gene's germline CDR1 is LNHDA and CDR2 SQIVND (reference sequence). V gave up 0 bases and J gave up 5 bases, with 10 bases separating them.

The V and J genes are TRBV7-9 and TRBJ2-7; D might be TRBD1 (6 bases). V dropped 2 bases and J dropped 7 bases, with 18 bases sitting between them. This CDR3 spans 15 amino acids. Germline CDR1 is SEHNR and CDR2 is FQNEAQ (reference sequence). This CDR3 is CASSLLPSGALEQYF. The CDR3 nucleotides read TGTGCCAGCAGCTTACTTCCGTCAGGGGCCCTGGAGCAGTACTTC.